The 30 T cell receptor beta chains reported below all come from one sample, sequenced in a study of control samples from healthy donors and cancer patients. Assay used: immunoSEQ multiplex PCR; TCRdb lists only in-frame clones, some missing. The data show 45,000 to 55,000 clones, approximately 95% seen once. The sample consisted of blood. These receptor sequences come from a man between 25 and 39 years old in good health.

CDR3 amino acids: CASSLARGGNSPLHF. The DNA of the CDR3 is TGTGCCAGCAGCTTAGCGCGGGGCGGGAATTCACCCCTCCACTTT. The chain is built from TRBV7-2 and TRBJ1-6, with D tentatively TRBD1 (5 bases). This CDR3 region has 15 residues. Germline-derived CDR1 and CDR2 are SGHTA and FQGNSA. V was pared by 0 bases and J by 7 bases, with 10 bases between.

This chain links TRBV28 with TRBJ1-5, with D unresolved. Looked up from germline, CDR1 is MDHEN and CDR2 is SYDVKM. CDR3 length: 17 amino acids. V was pared by 6 bases and J by 0 bases, with 18 bases between. Here the CDR3 DNA reads TGTGCCAGCAGCCCCTGGGTGTCAAGAAATAGCAATCAGCCCCAGCATTTT. Translation: CASSPWVSRNSNQPQHF. Variable domain in full (rest from reference TRBV28 and TRBJ1-5): DVKVTQSSRYLVKRTGEKVFLECVQDMDHENMFWYRQDPGLGLRLIYFSYDVKMKEKGDIPEGYSVSREKKERFSLILESASTNQTSMYLCASSPWVSRNSNQPQHFGDGTRLSIL.

This clone showed up just once. At one boundary the junction diverges from the germline segment, which might be a read error. The chain employs TRBV27 and TRBJ2-1, with 12 positions matching TRBD2. This CDR3 is 22 amino acids long. Germline V lookup: CDR1 MNHEY, CDR2 SMNVEV (reference sequence). The CDR3 spells CASGNGTGPSGRVRLSYNERFF. The CDR3 bases are TGTGCCAGCGGCAACGGGACAGGTCCTAGCGGGAGGGTCCGATTGTCCTACAATGAGCGGTTCTTC.

The rearrangement joins TRBV18 to TRBJ2-1, with D uncertain. V lost 6 bases and J lost 6, with 3 bases in between. The CDR3 runs to 10 residues. The germline V gene encodes CDR1 KGHSH and CDR2 LQKENI. CDR3 DNA: TGTGCCAGCTCTGCCAATGAGCAGTTCTTC. It encodes CASSANEQFF.

This clone showed up just once. The rearrangement links TRBV4-1 to TRBJ2-2; 9 nucleotides align to TRBD2. The V gene's germline CDR1 is MGHRA and CDR2 YSYEKL. After removal of 0 bases from V and 8 bases from J, the junction contained 4 bases not matched to a gene. The CDR3 runs 15 residues. CDR3: CASSQEFLAGGELFF. The CDR3 DNA is TGCGCCAGCAGCCAAGAATTCCTAGCGGGAGGGGAGCTGTTTTTT.

The chain recombines TRBV11-3 with TRBJ2-5; perhaps D is TRBD1 or TRBD2 (5 bases each). The germline CDR1 and CDR2 sequences are SGHNT and YENEEA. Trimming shortened V by 1 base and J by 5 bases, and 11 bases separated the two germline ends. The CDR3 runs to 14 residues. DNA of the CDR3: TGTGCCAGCAGCTTAGTTCCGGGGCAGGAGACCCAGTACTTC. As protein: CASSLVPGQETQYF.

This chain connects TRBV14 to TRBJ2-2; 9 bases agree with TRBD2. The CDR3 has 15 residues. In germline, CDR1 is SGHDN, CDR2 FVKESK. V was clipped by 1 base and J by 4 bases; unmatched bases: 1. In nucleotides, the CDR3 is TGTGCCAGCAGCCAAGTACTAGCGGGCACCGGGGAGCTGTTTTTT. It codes for CASSQVLAGTGELFF.

This sequence joins TRBV30 and TRBJ2-2; 8 nucleotides agree with TRBD1. The CDR3 has 14 residues. Germline V lookup: CDR1 GTSNPN, CDR2 SVGIG (reference sequence). V lost 8 bases, J lost 4 bases, and 9 bases stayed unmatched. CDR3 loop: CAGQGTTFTGELFF. CDR3 DNA: TGTGCCGGACAGGGAACTACCTTCACCGGGGAGCTGTTTTTT.

This chain connects TRBV7-8 to TRBJ1-2; a possible D gene is TRBD1 (5 bases). The length of the CDR3 is 13 residues. The V gene's germline CDR1 is SGHVS and CDR2 FQNEAQ. The V end was cut by 1 base, the J end by 8 bases, with 11 bases between. DNA for the CDR3: TGTGCCAGCAGCTTAGGCCAACGGGACGGCTACACCTTC. This translates into CASSLGQRDGYTF.

This clone has just one count. The V call is TRBV7-9, the J call TRBJ1-1, with 10 bases fitting TRBD1. This CDR3 contains 15 residues. Germline values: CDR1 SEHNR, CDR2 FQNEAQ (reference sequence). Trimming at V came to 5 bases and at J to 3 bases, leaving 6 bases not matched to a gene. This chain's CDR3 is CASSPRQGADTEAFF. The DNA for the CDR3 is TGTGCCAGCAGCCCACGACAGGGGGCCGACACTGAAGCTTTCTTT.

In its sample, this clone was seen once. The CDR3 coding sequence is TGTGCCAGCTCACTTAAGGACAGTAACACTGAAGCTTTCTTT. Residues: CASSLKDSNTEAFF. The rearrangement links TRBV18 to TRBJ1-1; D might be TRBD1 (6 bases). Trimming took 4 bases from V and 2 from J, leaving 11 bases between them. CDR3 length: 14 amino acids. Germline V CDR1 and CDR2: KGHSH, LQKENI.

V usage is TRBV27 and J usage is TRBJ2-3, with D unclear. Between the trimmed V and J ends, which lost 1 base and 2 bases, there was a span of 7 bases. Germline V gene sequence: CDR1 MNHEY, CDR2 SMNVEV (reference sequence). The CDR3 is 14 amino acids. CDR3 protein: CASSLWSDTDTQYF. DNA for the CDR3: TGTGCCAGCAGTTTATGGTCTGACACAGATACGCAGTATTTT.

The chain recombines TRBV14 with TRBJ2-1; unclear D gene. This CDR3 has 14 residues. The germline V gene has CDR1 SGHDN and CDR2 FVKESK. V was trimmed by 1 base and J by 9 bases, leaving 13 bases between them. The CDR3 DNA follows: TGTGCCAGCAGCCAAGTAAGGGCAGTTAGTGAGCAGTTCTTC. It codes for CASSQVRAVSEQFF.

This rearrangement joins TRBV10-3 to TRBJ2-7; the match to TRBD1 covers 9 bases. The CDR3 extends over 13 amino acids. CDR1 is ENHRY and CDR2 is SYGVKD in the germline V gene. Trimming cost V 7 bases and J 0 bases; bases outside gene matches: 1. CDR3: CAIKGQGSYEQYF. The CDR3 region has the DNA TGTGCCATCAAGGGACAGGGCTCCTACGAGCAGTACTTC.

This clone showed up just once. CDR3 protein: CSVAYSSSYEQYF. The CDR3, as DNA: TGCAGCGTTGCTTACTCCAGCTCCTACGAGCAGTACTTC. The chain combines TRBV29-1 with TRBJ2-7; D remains unclear. From germline, CDR1 is SQVTM and CDR2 ANQGSEA. Trimming cost V 4 bases and J 0 bases, with 10 bases left between them. This CDR3 region has 13 residues.

This clone was detected only a few times. The V and J genes are TRBV28 and TRBJ2-7, with 10 bases matching TRBD2. Germline CDR1 MDHEN, CDR2 SYDVKM. V dropped 5 bases and J dropped 4; count of bases not matched to a gene: 11. CDR3 length equals 16 residues. CDR3 nucleotide sequence: TGTGCCAGCAGTCCCCGGACTAGCGGATTAGATTACGAGCAGTACTTC. Its translation: CASSPRTSGLDYEQYF.

The chain is built from TRBV6-6 and TRBJ2-3; 7 bases agree with TRBD2. Germline-derived CDR1 and CDR2 are MNHNY and SVGAGI (reference sequence). Trimming cost V 9 bases and J 2 bases; bases outside gene matches: 11. The CDR3 length is 15 residues. The CDR3 DNA reads TGTGCCAGTTCCCTGGGGGGGGGTTCCACAGATACGCAGTATTTT. This gives the protein CASSLGGGSTDTQYF.

This chain links TRBV7-2 with TRBJ2-3, with TRBD2 matching over 10 bases. After removal of 2 bases from V and 2 bases from J, the junction contained 7 bases not matched to a gene. Germline lookup yields CDR1 SGHTA and CDR2 FQGNSA. CDR3 length: 17 residues. The CDR3 region has the DNA TGTGCCAGCAGCTTATTAAGGCTAGCGGGAGACACAGATACGCAGTATTTT. Translated: CASSLLRLAGDTDTQYF.

This rearrangement joins TRBV27 to TRBJ2-4; D is possibly TRBD2 (6 bases). V lost 9 bases and J 4 bases, leaving 16 bases between the germline ends. This CDR3 region has 14 residues. The germline V gene encodes CDR1 MNHEY and CDR2 SMNVEV (reference sequence). CDR3 sequence reads: CASLTGGLKNIQYF. The CDR3, as DNA: TGTGCCAGTCTCACAGGAGGGCTGAAAAACATTCAGTACTTC.

The rearrangement joins TRBV7-3 to TRBJ1-6, with D perhaps matching TRBD1 (5 bases). Looked up from germline, CDR1 is SGHTA and CDR2 is FQGTGA. The CDR3 has 13 amino acids. Trimming removed 6 bases at V and 7 bases at J, with 10 bases between. The CDR3 loop is CASSLQENSPLHF. CDR3 DNA sequence: TGTGCCAGCAGTTTACAGGAAAATTCACCCCTCCACTTT.

The V and J genes are TRBV6-6 and TRBJ2-1; no definite D call. This CDR3 region has 13 residues. V shed 0 bases and J shed 6 bases, with 6 bases lying between them. From germline, CDR1 is MNHNY and CDR2 SVGAGI (reference sequence). The CDR3 sequence is CASSYSLANEQFF. CDR3 nucleotides: TGTGCCAGCAGTTACTCCTTAGCCAATGAGCAGTTCTTC.

This sequence joins TRBV6-1 and TRBJ1-6; 7 bases are a match to TRBD1. Germline CDR1 reads MNHNS; CDR2 reads SASEGT. V was clipped by 2 bases and J by 0 bases; unmatched bases: 7. This CDR3 is 18 amino acids long. The CDR3 spells CASSETGQGVSYNSPLHF. The CDR3, as DNA: TGTGCCAGCAGTGAAACGGGCCAGGGGGTCTCCTATAATTCACCCCTCCACTTT.

The chain recombines TRBV5-1 with TRBJ1-2; D is perhaps TRBD1 (5 bases). V lost 0 bases, J lost 2 bases, and 8 bases lay in between. The CDR3 has 14 amino acids. Germline V CDR1 and CDR2: SGHRS, YFSETQ. In DNA, the CDR3 is TGCGCCAGCAGCTTGGGACAGTCAAACTATGGCTACACCTTC. Amino acids: CASSLGQSNYGYTF.

The gene calls are TRBV15 and TRBJ2-7; the D is unclear. Trimming removed 1 base from V and 0 bases from J, with 7 bases in between. The CDR3 is 14 amino acids. CDR1 and CDR2 from the germline V gene are LNHNV and YYDKDF (reference sequence). CDR3 sequence reads: CATSRGGGSYEQYF. DNA for the CDR3: TGTGCCACCAGCAGAGGTGGCGGCTCCTACGAGCAGTACTTC.

J is TRBJ2-7 and V is TRBV6-5; D is unresolved. CDR1 MNHEY and CDR2 SVGAGI come from the germline V gene. The V and J ends lost 0 bases and 2 bases respectively, with 8 bases between them. The CDR3 has 14 amino acids. CDR3 amino acids: CASSYSRTAYEQYF. The DNA for the CDR3 is TGTGCCAGCAGTTACTCGCGAACCGCCTACGAGCAGTACTTC.

This clone came up once. One end of the junction does not line up with germline, which may come from a read error. This chain connects TRBV7-9 to TRBJ1-1, with D possibly matching TRBD1 (5 bases). Germline V CDR1 and CDR2: SEHNR, FQNEAQ (reference sequence). The CDR3 is 14 amino acids. CDR3 bases: TGTGCCAGCGGCTTAGGGACGGGGGTCACTGAAGCTTTCTTT. This codes for CASGLGTGVTEAFF.

DNA for the CDR3: TGTGCCAGCAGCCTGGGGAGCAATCAGCCCCAGCATTTT. This gives the protein CASSLGSNQPQHF. The V call is TRBV6-4, the J call TRBJ1-5; D gene ambiguous. In germline, CDR1 is MRHNA, CDR2 SNTAGT. V was pared by 6 bases and J by 1 base, with 7 bases between. This CDR3 comprises 13 residues.

The chain joins TRBV19 to TRBJ1-6; D not certain. The CDR3 is made up of 13 amino acids. Deletions cut 2 bases from V and 7 bases from J, with 6 bases between. Germline-derived CDR1 and CDR2 are LNHDA and SQIVND (reference sequence). This chain's CDR3 is CASSIKGNSPLHF. The CDR3 coding sequence is TGTGCCAGTAGTATAAAAGGGAATTCACCCCTCCACTTT. Full variable domain (outside the CDR3, taken from reference TRBV19 and TRBJ1-6): DGGITQSPKYLFRKEGQNVTLSCEQNLNHDAMYWYRQDPGQGLRLIYYSQIVNDFQKGDIAEGYSVSREKKESFPLTVTSAQKNPTAFYLCASSIKGNSPLHFGNGTRLTVT.

This sequence joins TRBV30 and TRBJ1-2; the match to TRBD1 covers 9 bases. CDR3 length: 10 residues. Germline CDR1 is GTSNPN and CDR2 is SVGIG (reference sequence). Trimming removed 7 bases from V and 8 bases from J; junction bases left unmatched: 2. Written as DNA, the CDR3 is TGTGCCTACGACAGGGGGGGCTACACCTTC. This translates into CAYDRGGYTF.

The chain links TRBV7-8 to TRBJ1-3, with TRBD1 identical over 11 bases. The CDR3 sequence is 14 residues long. The germline V gene has CDR1 SGHVS and CDR2 FQNEAQ. The J segment lost 6 bases and the V segment lost 4 bases, leaving 2 bases of the junction unmatched. The CDR3, as DNA: TGTGCCAGCAGCTCGGGACAGGGGGTAAACACCATATATTTT. This translates into CASSSGQGVNTIYF.